The 20 T cell receptor beta chains below were found in one sample sequenced in a study of T-cell reconstitution after alpha-beta-depleted transplantation in children. Unique molecular identifiers were incorporated into the prepared TCRbeta library. TCRdb independently ran MiXCR on the PCR reads; one entry per CDR3 protein. Found here are nearly 9,500 distinct CDR3 sequences, around 14% of them singletons; the top ten hold 50% to 60%. The sample was PBMCs, mostly from graft donor cells, taken 60 days after TCRalphabeta/CD19-depleted stem cell transplant. These receptor sequences come from a male patient aged 5 to 17 who had a stem cell transplant for acute lymphoblastic leukemia, so the T cells may come from the graft donor.

In DNA, the CDR3 is TGTGCCATGGTCCCCGGGCGGGCGACAGGGGGCACTGAAGCTTTCTTT. Translating gives CAMVPGRATGGTEAFF. The chain has TRBV4-2 and TRBJ1-1; TRBD1 aligns across 9 bases. V lost 10 bases to trimming and J lost 4 bases; unmatched junction nucleotides: 16. CDR3 length equals 16 residues. Germline loops: CDR1 LGHNA, CDR2 YNFKEQ.

This clonotype appeared many times. The chain employs TRBV5-1 and TRBJ2-5; D possibly corresponds to TRBD2 (6 bases). Germline CDR1 reads SGHRS; CDR2 reads YFSETQ. The CDR3 contains 15 residues. Trimming shortened V by 0 bases and J by 5 bases, and 14 bases separated the two germline ends. This CDR3 is CASSLVPGGGETQYF. In DNA form, the CDR3 reads TGCGCCAGCAGCTTGGTTCCGGGTGGGGGGGAGACCCAGTACTTC.

This clonotype was counted many times. The chain has TRBV7-3 and TRBJ2-2; the match to TRBD1 covers 8 bases. The CDR3 runs 16 residues. V lost 5 bases and J lost 0; bases outside the gene matches: 5. Germline CDR1 reads SGHTA; CDR2 reads FQGTGA. This chain's CDR3 is CASSTRTGTNTGELFF. The CDR3 DNA sequence: TGTGCCAGCAGCACAAGGACAGGGACGAACACCGGGGAGCTGTTTTTT.

The V gene is TRBV29-1, the J gene TRBJ2-5; TRBD2 aligns across 14 bases. This CDR3 is 14 amino acids long. Germline assignment: CDR1 SQVTM and CDR2 ANQGSEA. The junction had 6 bases not matched to a gene; V was cut back by 7 bases and J by 5 bases. In DNA form, the CDR3 reads TGCAGCGCCTCGGGACTAGCGGGAGTTGAGACCCAGTACTTC. Translating it yields CSASGLAGVETQYF.

This clonotype has a count of ten or more. V gene TRBV6-5 combines with J gene TRBJ1-1; D remains unclear. With 0 bases removed from V and 3 bases from J, the gap between germline ends came to 11 bases. The CDR3 loop spans 15 amino acids. Germline loops: CDR1 MNHEY, CDR2 SVGAGI. The CDR3 here is CASSYSTYTDTEAFF. The DNA for the CDR3 is TGTGCCAGCAGTTACTCGACCTATACGGACACTGAAGCTTTCTTT.

The CDR3: CSADRTSGYEQFF. Here the CDR3 DNA reads TGCAGTGCAGATAGGACTAGCGGATATGAGCAGTTCTTC. The gene calls are TRBV20-1 and TRBJ2-1; 10 bases map to TRBD2. The CDR3 has 13 amino acids. Germline V gives CDR1 DFQATT, CDR2 SNEGSKA (reference sequence). Trimming took 6 bases from V and 8 from J; bases not matched to a gene: 7.

This clonotype was detected ten times or more. The chain has TRBV13 and TRBJ1-2; perhaps TRBD1 as D (6 bases). This CDR3 has 16 residues. Trimming stripped 5 bases from V and 0 bases from J, with 16 bases between. CDR1 is PRHDT, CDR2 FYEKMQ, per germline (reference sequence). CDR3 region: CASSPTDSSSNYGYTF. The CDR3 DNA sequence: TGTGCCAGCAGCCCGACGGACAGTAGTTCTAACTATGGCTACACCTTC.

This clonotype has at least ten counts. The chain's CDR3 is CASRSPGTAGNEQFF. The CDR3 nucleotides read TGTGCCAGCAGGTCCCCGGGGACGGCAGGAAATGAGCAGTTCTTC. The chain combines TRBV6-5 with TRBJ2-1; D tentatively reads TRBD1 or TRBD2 (5 bases each). CDR3 length equals 15 residues. The V end lost 6 bases, the J end lost 7 bases, and 19 bases lay between the germline ends. Per germline, CDR1 MNHEY and CDR2 SVGAGI.

In its sample, this clonotype was seen many times. The chain couples TRBV3-1 to TRBJ2-7; no definite D call. There are 12 residues in the CDR3. V lost 4 bases and J 3 bases, leaving 7 bases between the germline ends. CDR1 and CDR2 from the germline V gene are LGHDT and YNNKEL (reference sequence). The CDR3 DNA reads TGTGCCAGCAGCCGTATAGACTACGAGCAGTACTTC. This sequence encodes CASSRIDYEQYF.

This clonotype has ten or more counts. J is TRBJ1-2 and V is TRBV29-1, with 9 positions matching TRBD1. The V gene end was trimmed by 4 bases and the J gene end by 8 bases; junction bases not matched to a gene: 11. The CDR3 extends over 14 amino acids. From germline, CDR1 is SQVTM and CDR2 ANQGSEA. The CDR3 DNA is TGCAGCGTTGGAGGGGACAGGGTGCTCTACGGCTACACCTTC. Protein product: CSVGGDRVLYGYTF.

The chain carries TRBV5-4 and TRBJ1-4; D is unresolved. CDR1 is SGHNT and CDR2 is YYREEE in the germline V gene (reference sequence). The V gene lost 3 bases and the J gene lost 7 bases, with 13 bases spanning the gap. The CDR3 extends over 14 amino acids. This CDR3 reads CASSSGLLTEKLFF. CDR3 bases: TGTGCCAGCAGCTCCGGTCTACTCACTGAAAAACTGTTTTTT.

This clonotype was found many times. The chain recombines TRBV9 with TRBJ2-1, with 7 bases lining up with TRBD2. Per the germline V gene, CDR1 is SGDLS and CDR2 is YYNGEE. V trimming: 5 bases; J trimming: 5 bases; junction bases outside the gene matches: 10. The CDR3 is 15 amino acids. CDR3 DNA sequence: TGTGCCAGCAGTCGGGGGGAGCGGGGACACAATGAGCAGTTCTTC. It yields the protein CASSRGERGHNEQFF.

This chain uses TRBV12-2 with TRBJ1-5. TRBV12-2 is noted as a pseudogene. The CDR3 has 15 residues. CDR3 bases: TGTGCAAGTCGCCCCGCGATCGATAGCAATCAGCCCCAGCATTTT. Its protein product is CASRPAIDSNQPQHF.

The count of this clonotype is one. The chain couples TRBV5-1 to TRBJ2-1; D may be TRBD1 or TRBD2 (5 bases each). V gave up 1 base and J gave up 4 bases, with 9 bases separating them. The CDR3 totals 14 residues. Germline values: CDR1 SGHRS, CDR2 YFSETQ. The CDR3 region is CASSLWDPYNEQFF. CDR3 bases: TGCGCCAGCAGCTTGTGGGACCCTTACAATGAGCAGTTCTTC.

This clonotype was counted ten times or more. This sequence joins TRBV7-6 and TRBJ1-3; no clear D. The V end was cut by 7 bases, the J end by 0 bases, with 10 bases between. The CDR3 has 14 residues. Germline CDR1 is SGHVS and CDR2 is FNYEAQ. The CDR3 DNA reads as TGTGCCAGCAAGTTCTCGGTCTCTGGAAACACCATATATTTT. Translation gives CASKFSVSGNTIYF.

This clonotype is medium-sized by share. The chain carries TRBV7-3 and TRBJ2-1; TRBD1 is a possible D gene (6 bases). The V end was cut by 2 bases, the J end by 8 bases, with 10 bases between. Germline lookup yields CDR1 SGHTA and CDR2 FQGTGA. CDR3 length: 13 residues. CDR3 coding DNA: TGTGCCAGCAGCTTAGATCCAGGGGATGAGCAGTTCTTC. This translates into CASSLDPGDEQFF.

This clonotype was recorded many times. The rearrangement links TRBV10-3 to TRBJ1-5, with D possibly matching TRBD1 (6 bases). CDR1 and CDR2 (germline): ENHRY, SYGVKD. V was shortened by 6 bases and J by 4 bases, with 13 bases between the two germline ends. This CDR3 region has 14 residues. The DNA for the CDR3 is TGTGCCATCAGCCCGGCAGGGGTAAATCAGCCCCAGCATTTT. This codes for CAISPAGVNQPQHF.

By sample fraction, this clonotype is medium-sized (0.01 to 0.1%). J is TRBJ1-4 and V is TRBV7-6; TRBD1 matches 7 bases. This CDR3 spans 15 amino acids. Per the germline V gene, CDR1 is SGHVS and CDR2 is FNYEAQ. The J segment lost 7 bases and the V segment lost 5 bases, leaving 10 bases of the junction unmatched. The DNA for the CDR3 is TGTGCCAGCAGCCCACAGGGGTTTATGGGTGAAAAACTGTTTTTT. Its protein is CASSPQGFMGEKLFF.

This clonotype was found many times. The J gene is TRBJ1-2, the V gene TRBV20-1, with D tentatively TRBD1 (5 bases). CDR1 is DFQATT, CDR2 SNEGSKA, per germline (reference sequence). The CDR3 is 13 amino acids. With 5 bases removed from V and 4 bases from J, the gap between germline ends came to 14 bases. CDR3 protein: CSAPQAGIYGYTF. CDR3 DNA: TGCAGTGCTCCCCAGGCAGGGATCTATGGCTACACCTTC.

By its share, this clonotype is medium-sized. This chain links TRBV5-1 with TRBJ1-4, with D possibly being TRBD1 (5 bases). The CDR3 is 14 residues long. V was trimmed by 2 bases and J by 8 bases, leaving 13 bases between them. The V gene's germline CDR1 is SGHRS and CDR2 YFSETQ. CDR3 bases: TGCGCCAGCAGCTTAGTCCCGACAGACGAAAAACTGTTTTTT. Protein product: CASSLVPTDEKLFF.